Shown below are 18 T cell receptor beta chains from a single sample sequenced in a study of immune reconstitution after stem cell transplant in scleroderma. A single record per CDR3 protein comes from TCRdb applying MiXCR to the RT-PCR reads. The table has around 2,000 distinct CDR3 sequences, 15% to 20% seen once. The sample was collected before or after autologous hematopoietic stem cell transplantation (not recorded which). These receptor sequences come from a female donor with systemic sclerosis.

V is TRBV28 and J is TRBJ1-1; D uncertain. Germline V gene lookup returns CDR1 MDHEN and CDR2 SYDVKM. This CDR3 is 12 amino acids long. V was cut by 6 bases and J by 3 bases, with 8 bases left in between. The CDR3 region is CASSSWYTEAFF. CDR3 bases: TGTGCCAGCAGCTCATGGTACACTGAAGCTTTCTTT. Variable domain in full (rest from reference TRBV28 and TRBJ1-1): DVKVTQSSRYLVKRTGEKVFLECVQDMDHENMFWYRQDPGLGLRLIYFSYDVKMKEKGDIPEGYSVSREKKERFSLILESASTNQTSMYLCASSSWYTEAFFGQGTRLTVV.

This clonotype counts as medium-sized (0.01 to 0.1%). V gene TRBV20-1 combines with J gene TRBJ2-1; D gene uncertain. Trimming stripped 0 bases from V and 6 bases from J, with 6 bases between. In germline, CDR1 is DFQATT, CDR2 SNEGSKA (reference sequence). This CDR3 has 12 amino acids. CDR3 DNA: TGCAGTGCTAGAGATAAAGTCAATGAGCAGTTCTTC. As protein: CSARDKVNEQFF.

Judged by abundance, this clonotype is medium-sized. The chain links TRBV6-5 to TRBJ1-2; D is perhaps TRBD1 (6 bases). Trimming pared 2 bases from V and 6 bases from J, leaving 10 bases between. CDR3 length: 13 amino acids. Germline V gives CDR1 MNHEY, CDR2 SVGAGI. The CDR3 reads CASSYANRDGYTF. As DNA, the CDR3 is TGTGCCAGCAGTTACGCCAACAGGGATGGCTACACCTTC.

In its sample, this clonotype ranks as medium-sized. This chain uses TRBV20-1 with TRBJ1-1; no clear D gene. CDR3 length: 11 amino acids. CDR1 is DFQATT, CDR2 SNEGSKA, per germline (reference sequence). V lost 2 bases and J 5 bases, leaving 6 bases between the germline ends. The CDR3 spells CSARPETEAFF. The DNA for the CDR3 is TGCAGTGCTAGACCCGAGACTGAAGCTTTCTTT.

By share, this clonotype counts as medium-sized. The V gene is TRBV5-1, the J gene TRBJ1-1, with D maybe TRBD1 (5 bases). Trimming stripped 0 bases from V and 0 bases from J, with 12 bases between. The germline V gene has CDR1 SGHRS and CDR2 YFSETQ. This CDR3 spans 16 amino acids. The CDR3 DNA follows: TGCGCCAGCAGCTTGGGGTGGACAAATATGAACACTGAAGCTTTCTTT. Its protein is CASSLGWTNMNTEAFF.

This clonotype is medium-sized by share. The chain has TRBV20-1 and TRBJ1-1; D may be TRBD1 (5 bases). Germline CDR1 reads DFQATT; CDR2 reads SNEGSKA (reference sequence). Trimming cost V 3 bases and J 4 bases, with 9 bases left between them. The CDR3 sequence is 12 residues long. The CDR3 here is CSARRQGTEAFF. The DNA for the CDR3 is TGCAGTGCTAGGCGGCAGGGCACTGAAGCTTTCTTT.

This clonotype is deemed large. The V gene is TRBV6-1, the J gene TRBJ2-7; the D gene is possibly TRBD1 (6 bases). With 1 base removed from V and 0 bases from J, the gap between germline ends came to 10 bases. CDR1 and CDR2 (germline): MNHNS, SASEGT. CDR3 size: 15 residues. The CDR3 reads CASSEGPGASYEQYF. For the CDR3, the DNA is TGTGCCAGCAGTGAAGGTCCAGGGGCCTCCTACGAGCAGTACTTC.

By share, this clonotype counts as large. The CDR3: CASSNTGGNYGYTF. CDR3 nucleotide sequence: TGTGCCAGCAGCAACACAGGGGGTAACTATGGCTACACCTTC. This chain uses TRBV5-4 with TRBJ1-2, with 8 nucleotides matching TRBD1. The CDR3 runs 14 residues. The V segment lost 4 bases and the J segment 1 base; nucleotides outside the gene matches: 3. Germline CDR1 reads SGHNT; CDR2 reads YYREEE (reference sequence).

In this sample, this clonotype is medium-sized. CDR3 nucleotide sequence: TGCGCCAGCAGCCGGGAAGGGACAGTTGGATATGGCTACACCTTC. Protein: CASSREGTVGYGYTF. The rearrangement joins TRBV5-1 to TRBJ1-2; TRBD1 agrees at 7 bases. Trimming at V came to 4 bases and at J to 5 bases, leaving 11 bases not matched to a gene. CDR1 SGHRS and CDR2 YFSETQ come from the germline V gene. CDR3 size: 15 residues.

By share, this clonotype counts as medium-sized. The gene calls are TRBV6-5 and TRBJ1-2; possible D gene TRBD1, 5 bases. Germline CDR1 is MNHEY and CDR2 is SVGAGI. The CDR3 sequence is 14 residues long. Trimming removed 0 bases from V and 6 bases from J, with 11 bases in between. The CDR3 nucleotides read TGTGCCAGCAGTTACTCGATCAGGGTGGATGGCTACACCTTC. It yields the protein CASSYSIRVDGYTF.

J is TRBJ1-2 and V is TRBV20-1; 9 nucleotides agree with TRBD1. The ends lost 0 bases at V and 2 bases at J; junction bases unmatched: 4. CDR1 DFQATT and CDR2 SNEGSKA come from the germline V gene (reference sequence). CDR3 size: 15 residues. The CDR3 region has the DNA TGCAGTGCTAGAGAATGGGGACAGGGAAACTATGGCTACACCTTC. This translates into CSAREWGQGNYGYTF.

By share of the sample, this clonotype is medium-sized. The chain couples TRBV12-3 or TRBV12-4 to TRBJ1-4; unclear D gene. With 7 bases removed from V and 7 bases from J, the gap between germline ends came to 13 bases. The CDR3 runs 13 residues. The CDR3 region is CASNFYGVEKLFF. The CDR3, as DNA: TGTGCCAGCAATTTTTACGGGGTTGAAAAACTGTTTTTT.

This clonotype was seen a handful of times. The chain joins TRBV5-1 to TRBJ2-1; D is unclear. The ends were cut back, 2 bases at V and 1 base at J, with 10 bases in the middle. The germline V gene has CDR1 SGHRS and CDR2 YFSETQ. The CDR3 loop spans 15 amino acids. The CDR3 here is CASSFELVSYNEQFF. The CDR3 DNA sequence: TGCGCCAGCAGCTTCGAGTTAGTTTCCTACAATGAGCAGTTCTTC. The variable domain in full, completed from reference TRBV5-1 and TRBJ2-1, reads KAGVTQTPRYLIKTRGQQVTLSCSPISGHRSVSWYQQTPGQGLQFLFEYFSETQRNKGNFPGRFSGRQFSNSRSEMNVSTLELGDSALYLCASSFELVSYNEQFFGPGTRLTVL.

Notes on this clonotype: This may stem from a read error, because a much larger clone lies one nucleotide away. The V call is TRBV20-1, the J call TRBJ1-2, with D perhaps matching TRBD1 (5 bases). The ends were cut back, 5 bases at V and 6 bases at J, with 13 bases in the middle. CDR1 is DFQATT, CDR2 SNEGSKA, per germline (reference sequence). This CDR3 has 12 residues. CDR3 sequence: CSAGRGFDGYTF. Here the CDR3 DNA reads TGCAGTGCTGGAAGGGGATTCGATGGCTACACCTTC.

This clonotype appeared a few times. The chain links TRBV12-3 or TRBV12-4 to TRBJ2-5; D is perhaps TRBD2 (6 bases). CDR3 size: 15 residues. Trimming shortened V by 4 bases and J by 1 base, and 13 bases separated the two germline ends. Here the CDR3 reads CASSSGRLVQETQYF. In DNA, the CDR3 is TGTGCCAGCAGTTCCGGAAGACTAGTCCAAGAGACCCAGTACTTC.

By sample fraction, this clonotype is large. The genes are TRBV11-3 and TRBJ2-2; D may be TRBD2 (7 bases). The CDR3 contains 14 residues. Germline V CDR1 and CDR2: SGHNT, YENEEA. Trimming left V 8 bases short and J 6 bases short, with 16 bases between. The CDR3, as DNA: TGTGCCAGCGCCACGGGGGGCAGTCCCGGGGAGCTGTTTTTT. Amino acid sequence: CASATGGSPGELFF.

By sample fraction, this clonotype is medium-sized. The V gene is TRBV7-6, the J gene TRBJ2-3, with 12 bases identical to TRBD2. V lost 5 bases to trimming and J lost 4 bases; unmatched junction nucleotides: 4. CDR1 and CDR2 from the germline V gene are SGHVS and FNYEAQ. The CDR3 runs to 15 residues. CDR3 DNA sequence: TGTGCCAGCAGCAACCTAGCGGGGGGGCCAGATACGCAGTATTTT. Translating it yields CASSNLAGGPDTQYF.

In its sample, this clonotype is medium-sized. The chain employs TRBV3-1 and TRBJ2-1; D gene unclear. Per the germline V gene, CDR1 is LGHDT and CDR2 is YNNKEL (reference sequence). V was shortened by 4 bases and J by 12 bases, with 16 bases between the two germline ends. This CDR3 comprises 13 residues. CDR3 in DNA: TGTGCCAGCAGCCCAAACAGCCCTCCGGGGCAGTTCTTC. This codes for CASSPNSPPGQFF.